The 21 T cell receptor beta chains below were found in one sample sequenced in a study of blood T cell repertoires in COVID-19 (dated by TCRdb to 2020 to 2021). The library relied on the immunoSEQ multiplex PCR assay. Held by TCRdb, this immuneACCESS table contains in-frame sequences only and omits some clones. Under half of the omission traces to an unresolved V gene where checked; the cause of the rest is unknown. Recorded for this sample are some 90,000 clones; around 85% of them occurred a single time. The ten largest clones represent approximately 16% of the sample. The sequenced material came from peripheral blood. These receptors all stem from a woman aged 60 to 75 with COVID-19, enrolled during active disease.

This clone has just one count. The chain employs TRBV19 and TRBJ1-4; D unresolved. CDR1 and CDR2 (germline): LNHDA, SQIVND (reference sequence). Between the trimmed V and J ends, which lost 3 bases and 6 bases, there was a span of 5 bases. The CDR3 runs 12 residues. The CDR3 spells CASSIQDEKLFF. For the CDR3, the DNA is TGTGCCAGTAGTATTCAGGATGAAAAACTGTTTTTT.

The CDR3: CASSGADRATNYGYTF. For the CDR3, the DNA is TGTGCCAGCAGTGGGGCGGACAGGGCAACTAACTATGGCTACACCTTC. The V call is TRBV6-1, the J call TRBJ1-2; 8 bases agree with TRBD1. The CDR3 sequence is 16 residues long. Per germline, CDR1 MNHNS and CDR2 SASEGT. V gave up 4 bases and J gave up 0 bases; unmatched junction bases: 7.

This clone is a singleton in its sample. Here the CDR3 reads CASSSTDRAKAFF. CDR3 DNA sequence: TGTGCCAGCAGCTCTACTGACAGGGCTAAAGCTTTCTTT. The rearrangement uses TRBV7-3 and TRBJ1-1; 7 bases agree with TRBD1. V shed 4 bases, J shed 9 bases, and the junction held 8 bases outside the gene matches. This CDR3 contains 13 residues. CDR1 and CDR2 (germline): SGHTA, FQGTGA.

This clone has just a few counts. The V gene is TRBV7-3, the J gene TRBJ1-1, with D unclear. V was cut by 5 bases and J by 7 bases, with 14 bases left in between. CDR1 is SGHTA, CDR2 FQGTGA, per germline. The CDR3 runs to 13 residues. The CDR3 DNA reads as TGTGCCAGCAGCCCCACAGATGATTATGAAGCTTTCTTT. This translates into CASSPTDDYEAFF.

The chain links TRBV24-1 to TRBJ2-3; TRBD2 matches 10 bases. Looked up from germline, CDR1 is KGHDR and CDR2 is SFDVKD. This CDR3 spans 16 amino acids. Trimming removed 3 bases from V and 0 bases from J; junction bases left unmatched: 2. As DNA, the CDR3 is TGTGCCACCAGTGATGCTAGCGGGGGTAGCACAGATACGCAGTATTTT. This translates into CATSDASGGSTDTQYF.

The chain joins TRBV27 to TRBJ1-1; D remains unclear. Germline CDR1 reads MNHEY; CDR2 reads SMNVEV (reference sequence). The CDR3 is 14 residues long. The V and J ends lost 3 bases and 1 base respectively, with 9 bases between them. CDR3 in amino acids: CASSFTSSNTEAFF. The CDR3 bases are TGTGCCAGCAGTTTTACTTCTTCGAACACTGAAGCTTTCTTT.

CDR3: CASSPNPQGAPVGYTF. Written as DNA, the CDR3 is TGTGCCAGTAGTCCTAACCCACAGGGGGCGCCGGTCGGCTACACCTTC. The chain links TRBV19 to TRBJ1-2; 9 bases agree with TRBD1. V was clipped by 5 bases and J by 8 bases; unmatched bases: 15. The V gene's germline CDR1 is LNHDA and CDR2 SQIVND (reference sequence). The CDR3 consists of 16 residues.

CDR3: CASGTGGSYNEQFF. The CDR3 region has the DNA TGTGCCAGCGGTACAGGGGGGTCCTACAATGAGCAGTTCTTC. V usage is TRBV6-5 and J usage is TRBJ2-1, with TRBD1 identical over 8 bases. This CDR3 is 14 amino acids long. V dropped 8 bases and J dropped 1; count of bases not matched to a gene: 4. Germline lookup yields CDR1 MNHEY and CDR2 SVGAGI.

J is TRBJ2-7 and V is TRBV18; 7 bases fit TRBD1. Trimming removed 5 bases from V and 2 bases from J; junction bases left unmatched: 9. CDR1 is KGHSH, CDR2 LQKENI, per germline. The CDR3 consists of 15 residues. The CDR3: CASSTMTGPAYEQYF. The DNA of the CDR3 is TGTGCCAGCTCAACCATGACAGGGCCCGCCTACGAGCAGTACTTC. The full variable domain, rest sourced from reference TRBV18 and TRBJ2-7, is NAGVMQNPRHLVRRRGQEARLRCSPMKGHSHVYWYRQLPEEGLKFMVYLQKENIIDESGMPKERFSAEFPKEGPSILRIQQVVRGDSAAYFCASSTMTGPAYEQYFGPGTRLTVT.

V is TRBV9 and J is TRBJ2-5, with 12 bases fitting TRBD2. The germline CDR1 and CDR2 sequences are SGDLS and YYNGEE. V was pared by 1 base and J by 1 base, with 2 bases of the junction left unmatched. This CDR3 region has 16 residues. The CDR3 DNA sequence: TGTGCCAGCAGCGTACTGACTAGCGGGGGCCAAGAGACCCAGTACTTC. Translation: CASSVLTSGGQETQYF.

This clone was recorded a few times. The chain couples TRBV12-5 to TRBJ1-1; possibly TRBD1 for D (5 bases). Between the trimmed V and J ends, which lost 7 bases and 6 bases, there was a span of 18 bases. The CDR3 has 14 residues. Germline V gives CDR1 LGHNT, CDR2 FRNRAP. As DNA, the CDR3 is TGTGCTAGTGTCGCAGGGCCGTCTCGCTCTGAAGCTTTCTTT. Translating it yields CASVAGPSRSEAFF.

This clone was observed once. The chain uses TRBV19 and TRBJ1-5, with 12 bases aligning to TRBD1. The CDR3 loop spans 16 amino acids. V was pared by 6 bases and J by 3 bases, with 6 bases of the junction left unmatched. Germline values: CDR1 LNHDA, CDR2 SQIVND (reference sequence). CDR3 amino acids: CASRRDRGQFNQPQHF. CDR3 coding DNA: TGTGCCAGTAGAAGGGACAGGGGGCAGTTCAATCAGCCCCAGCATTTT.

The rearrangement links TRBV7-2 to TRBJ1-1; tentative D call: TRBD1 (5 bases). The CDR3 is made up of 13 amino acids. V lost 6 bases and J lost 2, with 10 bases in between. CDR1 and CDR2 from the germline V gene are SGHTA and FQGNSA. The CDR3 bases are TGTGCCAGCAGTTCGGACACAAACACTGAAGCTTTCTTT. It yields the protein CASSSDTNTEAFF.

The chain carries TRBV10-3 and TRBJ2-7; tentatively, D is TRBD1 (5 bases). This CDR3 has 12 residues. V was shortened by 6 bases and J by 4 bases, with 10 bases between the two germline ends. Germline V gene lookup returns CDR1 ENHRY and CDR2 SYGVKD. The CDR3 DNA is TGTGCCATCAGGCAGGGTGGGTACGAGCAGTACTTC. Translating it yields CAIRQGGYEQYF.

This chain joins TRBV11-2 and TRBJ2-7; tentative D call: TRBD1 (6 bases). The CDR3 is 17 residues long. Per germline, CDR1 SGHAT and CDR2 FQNNGV. The V and J ends lost 2 bases and 1 base respectively, with 18 bases between them. CDR3 loop: CASSLLKTGPQSYEQYF. CDR3 nucleotides: TGTGCCAGCAGCTTACTGAAGACAGGTCCGCAATCCTACGAGCAGTACTTC.

The chain employs TRBV30 and TRBJ1-4; weak D call: TRBD1 (5 bases). Trimming pared 5 bases from V and 3 bases from J, leaving 13 bases between. From germline, CDR1 is GTSNPN and CDR2 SVGIG (reference sequence). This CDR3 contains 14 residues. CDR3 amino acids: CAWDPGSANEKLFF. The CDR3 region has the DNA TGTGCCTGGGACCCAGGGTCGGCTAATGAAAAACTGTTTTTT.

Concerning this clone: Other DNA sequences of this sample code for an identical CDR3. This chain uses TRBV5-1 with TRBJ1-4; D gene uncertain. The CDR3 loop spans 14 amino acids. Trimming shortened V by 0 bases and J by 0 bases, and 3 bases separated the two germline ends. In germline, CDR1 is SGHRS, CDR2 YFSETQ. The CDR3 DNA sequence: TGCGCCAGCAGCTTGGCGGCAACTAATGAAAAACTGTTTTTT. It translates to CASSLAATNEKLFF.

This chain uses TRBV4-2 with TRBJ1-2; D uncertain. The CDR3 length is 14 residues. Germline V gene lookup returns CDR1 LGHNA and CDR2 YNFKEQ. V was pared by 0 bases and J by 8 bases, with 13 bases between. The CDR3 DNA reads TGTGCCAGCAGCCAAGAGTCCTATCTGGAGGGCTACACCTTC. Its translation: CASSQESYLEGYTF.

The CDR3 DNA reads TGTGCCAGCATCGGGGGGCGCACAGATACGCAGTATTTT. Amino acid sequence: CASIGGRTDTQYF. V is TRBV2 and J is TRBJ2-3; TRBD2 might be the D (7 bases). The CDR3 has 13 residues. Germline V lookup: CDR1 SNHLY, CDR2 FYNNEI. The V end lost 7 bases, the J end lost 1 base, and 9 bases lay between the germline ends.

The chain joins TRBV6-5 to TRBJ2-7, with 7 bases fitting TRBD1. This CDR3 is 15 amino acids long. Germline lookup yields CDR1 MNHEY and CDR2 SVGAGI. The junction had 9 bases not matched to a gene; V was cut back by 5 bases and J by 2 bases. CDR3 region: CASSPRWDRTYEQYF. CDR3 in DNA: TGTGCCAGCAGTCCTCGGTGGGACAGAACCTACGAGCAGTACTTC.

This clone has just one count. The gene calls are TRBV3-1 (or the pseudogene TRBV3-2) and TRBJ2-3; no clear D. CDR3 length: 11 residues. Deletions cut 7 bases from V and 5 bases from J, with 7 bases between. From germline, CDR1 is LGHDT and CDR2 YNNKEL (reference sequence). The CDR3 bases are TGTGCCAGCACCGGTGGAGATACGCAGTATTTT. Protein: CASTGGDTQYF.